This T cell receptor beta chain came from a study of human T cells and chemical hapten exposure (dated by TCRdb to the early 2020s). Notes on the research overall: For sensitization, 2% DPC in acetone was applied to a roughly 2 cm by roughly 2 cm area of upper inner arm skin. Weekly therapeutic DPC doses were additionally applied to the scalp of patients throughout the approximately 24-week study period. Patch tests used Finn chambers with 0.01% DPC on the upper back, scored after 6 days by International Contact Dermatitis Research Group standards. The mostly female patient cohort included alopecia areata with under or over 50% scalp involvement, alopecia totalis and alopecia universalis. The libraries were sequenced as a pool, and the TCR yield per sample differed mostly because of small variations in library volumes within the pool. Peripheral blood TCR repertoire changes were tracked in vivo in alopecia patients during primary and secondary sensitization to the hapten diphenylcyclopropenone (DPC). Blood was sampled from patients pre-sensitization (week 0) and at 2, 6 and about 24 weeks after DPC sensitization. Blood for TCR sequencing was provided by twenty-nine alopecia patients at one to four time points (pre-sensitization, 2, 6 and 24 weeks). The paper as a whole reports these results and caveats: Because all patients had alopecia, a presumed autoimmune disease, the immune response of the patients might differ from that of healthy individuals. Patch test score was positively correlated with the number of PT1 expanded TCRs, with significance at thresholds 8, 16 and 32 but not at 4. Repeated subsampling changed both the strength of the expansion versus patch-test correlation and the threshold at which that correlation became significant. Expanded TCRs formed significantly more large CDR3 similarity clusters than pre-sensitization or healthy control sets, consistent with antigen-driven responses. DPC sensitization did not change the number of TCRs with a frequency above 1 in 1000, and there was no evidence of changes in global repertoire structure.

There are many counts of this clonotype. Its specific antigen is unknown. Qualities for individual bases were not recorded, and no much larger clone is one base off. Library generation was performed with RACE. Sequencing instrument: NextSeq 500. During library preparation, unique molecular identifiers were attached to individual cDNA molecules so that TCRs could be counted in a quantitative, reproducible way. Both TCR alpha and TCR beta chains were sequenced from each blood RNA sample. On the study's bioinformatics: Samples had a median of 95,638 TCRs, with a range from about 23,224 to 750,000. V, J and CDR3 annotation of the TCR reads was performed with the Decombinator software suite. Every sample was subsampled to the same number of TCRs (28,000) for the PS versus PT1 abundance plots. Expanded TCRs were defined as absent before sensitization and observed at least eight times at the 2-week time point. TCRdb applied fastp at Q25 and MiXCR to the public reads, then kept only in-frame beta chains. Rows with a matching CDR3 protein are joined into one entry that keeps the most common DNA and genes. The V and J calls shown here were made by TCRdb, not taken from the authors' results. Present in this sample are 300,000 to 400,000 distinct CDR3 sequences, approximately 5.1% of which were seen just once. The top ten constitute 2.6% of the sample.

What this sample's time point label stands for: pre-sensitization, week 0. The treatment or condition label, as the study defines it: therapeutic diphenylcyclopropenone sensitization with weekly scalp DPC. At every patch-test visit, the blood draw took place before the patch test was put on. To be eligible, patients had to be aged 18 to 70, diagnosed with alopecia and judged suitable for DPC therapy, while pregnant patients were excluded. Unfractionated whole blood was collected in Tempus Blood RNA tubes, and total RNA was extracted from that blood. Sequencing was performed on whole blood, taken in connection with sensitization to the hapten diphenylcyclopropenone (DPC). This receptor was taken from a woman aged 45-65 years with alopecia areata. Some clones in this sample may be carry-over from other donors' samples.

The CDR3 has the sequence CSVVGQGGGYTF. The sequenced DNA is TGCAGCGTTGTCGGACAGGGAGGAGGCTACACCTTC. In this chain, TRBV29-1 is recombined with TRBJ1-2, and 8 bases in between align with TRBD1. There are 12 amino acids in the CDR3, from cysteine to phenylalanine inclusive. Only CDR3 DNA is held: 36 bases, read in frame from base 1. Trimming removed 4 bases from V and 8 bases from J; the gene matches leave 6 bases unexplained. CDR1 is given as SQVTM and CDR2 as ANQGSEA, both from the germline V gene.